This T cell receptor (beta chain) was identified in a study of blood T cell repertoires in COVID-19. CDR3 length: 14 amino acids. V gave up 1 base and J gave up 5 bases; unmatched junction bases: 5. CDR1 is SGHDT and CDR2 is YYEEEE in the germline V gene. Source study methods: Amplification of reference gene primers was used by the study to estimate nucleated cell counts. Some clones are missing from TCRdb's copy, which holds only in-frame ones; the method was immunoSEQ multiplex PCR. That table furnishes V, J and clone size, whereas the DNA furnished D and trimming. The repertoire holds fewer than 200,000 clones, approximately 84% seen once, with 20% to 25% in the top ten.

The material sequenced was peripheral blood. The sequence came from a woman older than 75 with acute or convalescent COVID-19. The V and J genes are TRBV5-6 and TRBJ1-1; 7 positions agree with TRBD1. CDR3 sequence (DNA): TGTGCCAGCAGCTTGAGGGGGCTGGGGACTGAAGCTTTCTTT. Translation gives CASSLRGLGTEAFF.